Listed below are T cell receptor beta chains from one sample, sequenced in a study of cytomegalovirus exposure and HLA in healthy donors. Only in-frame clones appear in the TCRdb table, and some are missing; sequencing was by immunoSEQ multiplex PCR. The sample records under 200,000 clones, around four fifths being singletons. Material: PBMCs. These receptors were collected from a man aged 18 to 29 in good health and CMV-seropositive. Each CDR3 is given with its conserved first and last residue. The D gene is left open where the match is weak. The listing skips clone size in some rows; elsewhere it reads once, few, many or a size class.

V	J	size	D	CDR3	DNA
TRBV20-1	TRBJ2-5	few	.	CSARASQTQYF	TGCAGTGCTAGGGCTTCTCAGACCCAGTACTTC
TRBV6-4	TRBJ2-3	.	.	CARGHPTQYF	TGTGCCCGGGGACACCCAACGCAGTATTTT
TRBV25-1	TRBJ1-1	once	.	CASTPLGGLQAFF	TGTGCCAGCACTCCCCTAGGAGGCCTGCAAGCTTTCTTT
TRBV7-3	TRBJ1-2	.	TRBD1	CASSSGTGLSANYGYTF	TGTGCCAGCAGCTCCGGGACAGGGCTTTCAGCTAACTATGGCTACACCTTC
TRBV5-1	TRBJ2-1	.	.	CASSSTQSSYNEQFF	TGCGCCAGCAGCTCGACACAAAGCTCCTACAATGAGCAGTTCTTC
TRBV5-8	TRBJ1-1	.	.	CASSLGTMNTEAFF	TGTGCCAGCAGCTTGGGGACAATGAACACTGAAGCTTTCTTT
TRBV29-1	TRBJ2-7	.	TRBD1	CSVHRGGSEQYF	TGCAGCGTGCACAGGGGTGGTAGCGAGCAGTACTTC
TRBV28	TRBJ2-7	once	TRBD2	CASSVGGVSDEQYF	TGTGCCAGCAGTGTGGGGGGGGTGAGCGACGAGCAGTACTTC
TRBV15	TRBJ2-3	.	TRBD2	CATSKVQGQGGDTQYF	TGTGCCACCAGCAAAGTTCAGGGCCAGGGAGGGGATACGCAGTATTTT
TRBV13	TRBJ2-3	.	TRBD2	CASSHIAGARTDTQYF	TGTGCCAGCAGTCACATAGCGGGAGCCCGGACAGATACGCAGTATTTT
TRBV5-6	TRBJ1-2	.	.	CASSLTGWANSYTF	TGTGCCAGCAGCTTGACAGGGTGGGCTAACAGCTACACCTTC
TRBV28	TRBJ2-2	.	.	CASTPNTGELFF	TGTGCCAGCACCCCAAACACCGGGGAGCTGTTTTTT
TRBV5-6	TRBJ2-7	.	.	CASSLTGSSYEQYF	TGTGCCAGCAGCTTGACAGGGAGCTCCTACGAGCAGTACTTC
TRBV30	TRBJ1-3	.	.	CAWGREALSGNTIYF	TGTGCCTGGGGAAGGGAGGCCCTCTCTGGAAACACCATATATTTT
TRBV2	TRBJ1-5	few	TRBD1	CASSDGTGDGTPQHF	TGTGCCAGCAGTGACGGGACAGGGGACGGTACGCCCCAGCATTTT
TRBV28	TRBJ1-1	few	.	CASRSTGPNTEAFF	TGTGCCAGCCGTTCAACAGGGCCGAACACTGAAGCTTTCTTT
TRBV18	TRBJ2-2	.	.	CASSHSQGNTGELFF	TGTGCCAGCTCACATTCACAGGGGAACACCGGGGAGCTGTTTTTT
TRBV28	TRBJ2-7	.	.	CASSRGAGDNEQYF	TGTGCCAGCAGCCGGGGGGCAGGGGACAACGAGCAGTACTTC
TRBV5-4	TRBJ1-4	.	.	CASSRVNDEKLFF	TGTGCCAGCAGCCGGGTGAACGATGAAAAACTGTTTTTT
TRBV7-8	TRBJ2-1	once	.	CASLDGKGPNEQFF	TGTGCCAGCTTGGACGGGAAAGGGCCCAATGAGCAGTTCTTC
TRBV27	TRBJ2-7	many	.	CASSLWGDTSYEQYF	TGTGCCAGCAGTTTATGGGGAGACACATCCTACGAGCAGTACTTC
TRBV19	TRBJ1-5	.	TRBD1	CASSTWTGVGSNQPQHF	TGTGCCAGTAGTACCTGGACAGGGGTGGGGAGCAATCAGCCCCAGCATTTT
TRBV5-4	TRBJ1-1	.	TRBD1	CASSMDRVGTEAFF	TGTGCCAGCAGTATGGACAGGGTGGGCACTGAAGCTTTCTTT
TRBV18	TRBJ2-1	.	.	CASSPPGAGADEQFF	TGTGCCAGCTCACCTCCCGGGGCAGGGGCGGATGAGCAGTTCTTC
TRBV7-3	TRBJ2-3	.	.	CASSPPGVKDTQYF	TGTGCCAGCAGCCCCCCCGGGGTTAAGGATACGCAGTATTTT
TRBV7-2	TRBJ2-7	.	TRBD1	CASSFRPDRDEQYF	TGTGCCAGCAGCTTCAGGCCTGACAGGGACGAGCAGTACTTC
TRBV10-3	TRBJ2-7	.	.	CAISEEGYEQYF	TGTGCCATCAGTGAGGAGGGATACGAGCAGTACTTC
TRBV7-9	TRBJ1-2	.	.	CASSSDPIREGYTF	TGTGCCAGCAGCTCCGATCCTATACGGGAAGGCTACACCTTC
TRBV7-3	TRBJ2-7	medium-sized	.	CASSPAGTDTYEQYF	TGTGCCAGCAGCCCGGCGGGGACAGACACCTACGAGCAGTACTTC
TRBV28	TRBJ2-1	once	.	CASSLGGNWQQFF	TGTGCCAGCTCCCTAGGAGGCAACTGGCAGCAGTTCTTC
TRBV27	TRBJ2-3	.	TRBD2	CASTRLGLAQSTDTQYF	TGTGCCAGCACCCGCCTAGGACTAGCGCAAAGCACAGATACGCAGTATTTT
TRBV6-1	TRBJ2-3	.	TRBD2	CASGRGTQGTDTQYF	TGTGCCAGCGGGCGGGGGACTCAGGGCACAGATACGCAGTATTTT
TRBV28	TRBJ1-5	once	TRBD1	CASSLSDGQALFNQPQHF	TGTGCCAGCAGTTTATCCGACGGACAGGCCCTCTTCAATCAGCCCCAGCATTTT
TRBV15	TRBJ2-7	few	TRBD1	CATSERTGIYEQYF	TGTGCCACCAGCGAGCGGACAGGGATCTACGAGCAGTACTTC
TRBV5-6	TRBJ2-7	once	.	CASSLQGSQYEQYF	TGTGCCAGCAGCTTGCAGGGATCTCAATACGAGCAGTACTTC
TRBV13	TRBJ2-1	.	TRBD2	CASSLGGGRGYNEQFF	TGTGCCAGCAGCTTAGGGGGCGGGAGGGGCTACAATGAGCAGTTCTTC
TRBV29-1	TRBJ1-2	.	.	CSVPRGDYYGYTF	TGCAGCGTTCCAAGGGGCGATTACTATGGCTACACCTTC
TRBV7-2	TRBJ1-3	.	.	CASSTGGSGNTIYF	TGTGCCAGCAGCACCGGGGGTAGTGGAAACACCATATATTTT
TRBV6-5	TRBJ2-1	.	TRBD2	CASSYLPSGNNEQFF	TGTGCCAGCAGTTACCTCCCTAGCGGGAACAATGAGCAGTTCTTC
TRBV7-2	TRBJ2-7	.	TRBD2	CASSLASGTNYEQYF	TGTGCCAGCAGCTTAGCTAGCGGGACAAACTACGAGCAGTACTTC
TRBV2	TRBJ1-4	few	.	CASSPAGWLFF	TGTGCCAGCAGCCCCGCAGGGTGGCTGTTTTTT
TRBV19	TRBJ2-5	.	.	CASSRRQETQYF	TGTGCCAGTAGCAGGAGGCAAGAGACCCAGTACTTC
TRBV5-4	TRBJ1-2	.	.	CASSLGGGGVYYGYTF	TGTGCCAGCAGCTTGGGCGGCGGGGGTGTGTACTATGGCTACACCTTC
TRBV4-1	TRBJ1-1	.	.	CASSQIGGRNTEAFF	TGCGCCAGCAGCCAGATAGGCGGTCGGAACACTGAAGCTTTCTTT
TRBV7-6	TRBJ2-7	.	TRBD1	CASSLEVADRGGHYEQYF	TGTGCCAGCAGCTTAGAAGTCGCGGACAGGGGAGGGCACTACGAGCAGTACTTC
TRBV30	TRBJ1-6	.	.	CAWSADSPSGGSPLHF	TGTGCCTGGAGTGCGGACAGTCCCTCGGGGGGTTCACCCCTCCACTTT
TRBV7-9	TRBJ2-7	.	.	CASSYLNRRSYEQYF	TGTGCCAGCAGCTACTTAAATCGGAGAAGCTACGAGCAGTACTTC
TRBV9	TRBJ2-1	.	TRBD2	CASSAGLADNEQFF	TGTGCCAGCAGCGCTGGACTAGCGGACAATGAGCAGTTCTTC
TRBV5-1	TRBJ2-1	.	TRBD1	CASSLGDSRSYNEQFF	TGCGCCAGCAGCTTGGGGGACAGTCGCTCCTACAATGAGCAGTTCTTC
TRBV28	TRBJ1-5	.	.	CATRLAGSNQPQHF	TGTGCCACACGACTTGCAGGGAGCAATCAGCCCCAGCATTTT
TRBV30	TRBJ2-2	few	.	CAWKLQNTGELFF	TGTGCCTGGAAGTTACAGAACACCGGGGAGCTGTTTTTT
TRBV28	TRBJ1-2	few	.	CASSLAGANYGYTF	TGTGCCAGCAGTTTAGCAGGGGCTAACTATGGCTACACCTTC
TRBV5-1	TRBJ1-5	.	TRBD1	CASSPGQGLNQPQHF	TGCGCCAGCAGCCCGGGACAGGGCCTCAATCAGCCCCAGCATTTT
TRBV7-6	TRBJ2-5	.	.	CASSPGGTVRDQETQYF	TGTGCCAGCAGCCCGGGAGGGACAGTAAGGGATCAAGAGACCCAGTACTTC
TRBV13	TRBJ2-5	.	.	CASSPRGETQYF	TGTGCCAGCAGCCCCCGAGGAGAGACCCAGTACTTC
TRBV5-4	TRBJ2-4	.	TRBD2	CASSRAGGPQYF	TGTGCCAGCAGCAGAGCGGGAGGGCCTCAGTACTTC